One and the same sample provided the 21 T cell receptor beta chains below, sequenced in a study of neurological immune-mediated disorders. TCRdb reanalysed the 5' RACE reads using MiXCR and keeps one entry per CDR3 protein. The sample lists fewer than 75,000 distinct CDR3 sequences, about 4.9% seen once, with 6.9% in the top ten. Sequenced input: PBMCs. The receptors were gathered from a man aged 25-40 years with multiple sclerosis.

In this sample, this clonotype turned up many times. The chain is built from TRBV5-1 and TRBJ1-1; TRBD1 agrees at 10 bases. The germline V gene encodes CDR1 SGHRS and CDR2 YFSETQ. V lost 3 bases and J lost 4; bases outside the gene matches: 3. The CDR3 contains 14 residues. CDR3 loop: CASSYRTGGTEAFF. The CDR3 DNA sequence: TGCGCCAGCAGCTACCGGACAGGGGGCACTGAAGCTTTCTTT.

The chain recombines TRBV5-6 with TRBJ1-1; D is unresolved. The CDR3 is 14 amino acids. Germline CDR1 and CDR2: SGHDT and YYEEEE. V lost 0 bases and J 1 base, leaving 7 bases between the germline ends. The CDR3 nucleotides read TGTGCCAGCAGCTTGGGAAATCAGAACACTGAAGCTTTCTTT. Its translation: CASSLGNQNTEAFF.

The rearrangement joins TRBV20-1 to TRBJ1-6; D perhaps matches TRBD1 (6 bases). The V gene's germline CDR1 is DFQATT and CDR2 SNEGSKA (reference sequence). V was clipped by 3 bases and J by 12 bases, with 15 bases between them. The CDR3 has 13 amino acids. The CDR3 spells CSARRDRLGPLHF. The CDR3 DNA is TGCAGTGCTAGGCGAGACAGGTTAGGACCCCTCCACTTT.

This clonotype was seen many times. The V call is TRBV3-1, the J call TRBJ2-7; possibly TRBD2 for D (5 bases). V lost 5 bases and J lost 8, with 10 bases in between. CDR3 size: 11 residues. The germline V gene has CDR1 LGHDT and CDR2 YNNKEL (reference sequence). The CDR3 sequence: CASSFFGKQYV. CDR3 in DNA: TGTGCCAGCAGCTTCTTCGGGAAGCAGTACGTC.

This clonotype was recorded at least ten times. The chain couples TRBV7-7 to TRBJ2-2; possible D gene TRBD2, 6 bases. Germline V lookup: CDR1 SSHAT, CDR2 FNYEAQ (reference sequence). This CDR3 is 16 amino acids long. Trimming left V 1 base short and J 5 bases short, with 14 bases between. As DNA, the CDR3 is TGTGCCAGCAGCTTAGTGTACGGGGGAAGGACCGGGGAGCTGTTTTTT. Translation: CASSLVYGGRTGELFF.

This clonotype was detected many times. The gene calls are TRBV20-1 and TRBJ1-2; D ambiguous. With 3 bases removed from V and 5 bases from J, the gap between germline ends came to 7 bases. The CDR3 runs to 11 residues. Germline V lookup: CDR1 DFQATT, CDR2 SNEGSKA (reference sequence). The CDR3 region has the DNA TGCAGTGCTAGGGGGTTTTATGGCTACACCTTC. The encoded protein is CSARGFYGYTF.

This clonotype was counted at least ten times. The chain carries TRBV12-3 or TRBV12-4 and TRBJ2-2; 9 nucleotides align to TRBD2. V lost 7 bases to trimming and J lost 6 bases; unmatched junction nucleotides: 9. This CDR3 has 15 amino acids. Written as DNA, the CDR3 is TGTGCCAGCACCCGACTAGCGGACAACGCCGGGGAGCTGTTTTTT. Translated: CASTRLADNAGELFF.

This clonotype was counted ten times or more. V gene TRBV12-3 or TRBV12-4 combines with J gene TRBJ2-5, with 7 nucleotides matching TRBD1. V was pared by 4 bases and J by 3 bases, with 5 bases of the junction left unmatched. The CDR3 length is 14 residues. CDR3 protein: CASSSPGTEETQYF. CDR3 sequence (DNA): TGTGCCAGCAGTTCCCCCGGGACAGAAGAGACCCAGTACTTC.

This clonotype has ten or more counts. The chain employs TRBV10-3 and TRBJ1-1; D unresolved. Germline-derived CDR1 and CDR2 are ENHRY and SYGVKD. V gave up 3 bases and J gave up 0 bases, with 8 bases separating them. The CDR3 consists of 14 residues. The CDR3 loop reads CAISEGLVNTEAFF. CDR3 sequence (DNA): TGTGCCATCAGTGAAGGACTGGTGAACACTGAAGCTTTCTTT.

In this sample, this clonotype turned up many times. V is TRBV7-9 and J is TRBJ2-3, with a possible D match to TRBD2 (5 bases). V dropped 2 bases and J dropped 6 bases, with 12 bases sitting between them. This CDR3 comprises 14 residues. Germline V gene lookup returns CDR1 SEHNR and CDR2 FQNEAQ (reference sequence). The CDR3 coding sequence is TGTGCCAGCAGCTTACAATCGCCGGGGGATACGCAGTATTTT. Translation: CASSLQSPGDTQYF.

This clonotype was picked up many times. This sequence joins TRBV20-1 and TRBJ2-1; D not resolved. The V end was cut by 7 bases, the J end by 10 bases, with 23 bases between. This CDR3 spans 14 amino acids. From germline, CDR1 is DFQATT and CDR2 SNEGSKA (reference sequence). The CDR3 region is CSGVKSGIVGEQFF. DNA for the CDR3: TGCAGTGGGGTAAAGAGTGGTATTGTTGGCGAGCAGTTCTTC.

This clonotype was observed many times. The gene calls are TRBV7-2 and TRBJ1-1; D gene uncertain. Germline CDR1 and CDR2: SGHTA and FQGNSA. CDR3 length: 15 amino acids. Between the trimmed V and J ends, which lost 1 base and 0 bases, there was a span of 9 bases. The CDR3 DNA reads as TGTGCCAGCAGCTTAGTTGTAAATGTGAACACTGAAGCTTTCTTT. Its translation: CASSLVVNVNTEAFF.

The table lists this clonotype with many counts. The J gene is TRBJ1-1, the V gene TRBV6-5, with 9 bases that match TRBD1. Trimming cost V 6 bases and J 6 bases; bases outside gene matches: 2. The CDR3 contains 12 residues. Germline assignment: CDR1 MNHEY and CDR2 SVGAGI. The CDR3 sequence: CASRRQGAEAFF. The DNA for the CDR3 is TGTGCCAGCAGAAGACAGGGGGCTGAAGCTTTCTTT.

This chain links TRBV5-1 with TRBJ1-5; the D gene is possibly TRBD1 (6 bases). Trimming shortened V by 4 bases and J by 3 bases, and 11 bases separated the two germline ends. CDR1 is SGHRS and CDR2 is YFSETQ in the germline V gene. The CDR3 totals 14 residues. This CDR3 reads CASSGGHPNQPQHF. The CDR3 bases are TGCGCCAGCAGCGGGGGACATCCCAATCAGCCCCAGCATTTT. Full variable domain (remainder filled in from reference TRBV5-1 and TRBJ1-5): KAGVTQTPRYLIKTRGQQVTLSCSPISGHRSVSWYQQTPGQGLQFLFEYFSETQRNKGNFPGRFSGRQFSNSRSEMNVSTLELGDSALYLCASSGGHPNQPQHFGDGTRLSIL.

This clonotype was counted at least ten times. The chain has TRBV5-1 and TRBJ1-1, with a possible D match to TRBD1 (5 bases). V gave up 1 base and J gave up 5 bases, with 12 bases separating them. Germline CDR1 is SGHRS and CDR2 is YFSETQ. This CDR3 is built from 14 residues. The CDR3 loop reads CASSLNGGVTEAFF. In nucleotides, the CDR3 is TGCGCCAGCAGCTTGAACGGGGGGGTAACTGAAGCTTTCTTT.

In its sample, this clonotype was seen a few times. A read error may account for a junction end that differs from germline. The chain employs TRBV7-2 and TRBJ1-5, with D maybe TRBD1 (6 bases). The length of the CDR3 is 14 residues. Germline V CDR1 and CDR2: SGHTA, FQGNSA. CDR3 sequence: CASSLESGERPQNF. CDR3 in DNA: TGTGCCAGCAGCTTAGAATCAGGGGAACGGCCCCAGAATTTT.

This clonotype was detected many times. This chain uses TRBV4-1 with TRBJ1-5; 7 bases align to TRBD1. J was trimmed by 4 bases and V by 0 bases; bases with no gene match: 3. Germline V lookup: CDR1 MGHRA, CDR2 YSYEKL. The CDR3 totals 15 residues. The CDR3 protein is CASSQDSGGNQPQHF. As DNA, the CDR3 is TGCGCCAGCAGCCAAGATTCAGGGGGGAATCAGCCCCAGCATTTT.

This clonotype was seen at least ten times. This chain connects TRBV20-1 to TRBJ1-1; perhaps TRBD1 as D (6 bases). The CDR3 sequence is 13 residues long. Germline V CDR1 and CDR2: DFQATT, SNEGSKA (reference sequence). V was clipped by 6 bases and J by 5 bases, with 16 bases between them. The CDR3 reads CSAGKGGDTEAFF. The CDR3 bases are TGCAGTGCCGGAAAAGGGGGTGATACTGAAGCTTTCTTT.

The V gene is TRBV5-1, the J gene TRBJ2-5, with D perhaps matching TRBD1 (8 bases). Germline CDR1 SGHRS, CDR2 YFSETQ. This CDR3 is built from 15 residues. Deletions cut 1 base from V and 4 bases from J, with 14 bases between. Here the CDR3 DNA reads TGCGCCAGCAGCTTGATGGACAGGGAGGGAGAGACCCAGTACTTC. Protein: CASSLMDREGETQYF.

This clonotype showed up many times. The chain carries TRBV29-1 and TRBJ2-3; possibly TRBD1 or TRBD2 for D (6 bases each). V lost 2 bases and J lost 3, with 12 bases in between. The CDR3 has 14 residues. Germline V lookup: CDR1 SQVTM, CDR2 ANQGSEA. In nucleotides, the CDR3 is TGCAGCGTTGAAAGGGGGGACGGTACAGATACGCAGTATTTT. This codes for CSVERGDGTDTQYF.

This clonotype was observed at least ten times. The chain combines TRBV5-1 with TRBJ2-1, with D perhaps TRBD1 (5 bases). Trimming pared 5 bases from V and 2 bases from J, leaving 8 bases between. The CDR3 totals 13 residues. Germline V gives CDR1 SGHRS, CDR2 YFSETQ. The chain's CDR3 is CASRRQTYNEQFF. The DNA of the CDR3 is TGCGCCAGCAGAAGACAGACCTACAATGAGCAGTTCTTC.